A selection of T cell receptor beta chains follows, all from one sample in a study of blood T cell repertoires in COVID-19. Method: immunoSEQ multiplex PCR; TCRdb's copy keeps in-frame clones and lacks some. The sample contains about 250,000 clones, 85% to 90% of which appear only once. Sequencing was performed on PBMCs or T cells enriched from blood (not recorded which). The receptor set was obtained from a man aged 40-50 years who had recovered from COVID-19. CDR3s include the opening cysteine and the closing phenylalanine or tryptophan. D genes are given only for firm matches. Clone size is shown for a subset of rows, as once, few, many or a class of expanded clone.

abundance: .
v_gene: TRBV11-2
j_gene: TRBJ2-5
d_gene: .
CDR3nt: TGTGCCAGCAGCTTATTTTCTTGGGCTCAAGAGACCCAGTACTTC
CDR3aa: CASSLFSWAQETQYF

abundance: .
v_gene: TRBV11-3
j_gene: TRBJ1-6
d_gene: .
CDR3nt: TGTGCCAGCAGCTTAGCTTTGTGGGGACTTAATTCACCCCTCCACTTT
CDR3aa: CASSLALWGLNSPLHF

abundance: .
v_gene: TRBV10-3
j_gene: TRBJ2-1
d_gene: .
CDR3nt: TGTGCCATCAGTACCGGACAGTACAATGAGCAGTTCTTC
CDR3aa: CAISTGQYNEQFF

abundance: .
v_gene: TRBV3-1/TRBV3-2
j_gene: TRBJ1-3
d_gene: .
CDR3nt: TGTGCCAGCAGGCCCCCCTATGGGCACACCATATATTTT
CDR3aa: CASRPPYGHTIYF

abundance: .
v_gene: TRBV5-4
j_gene: TRBJ1-2
d_gene: .
CDR3nt: TGTGCCAGCAGCTTGGCCGGTATATCCTTCGGCTACACCTTC
CDR3aa: CASSLAGISFGYTF

abundance: .
v_gene: TRBV7-2
j_gene: TRBJ2-1
d_gene: TRBD2
CDR3nt: TGTGCCAGCAGCTTAGTGGGACTAGCGGACAATGAGCAGTTCTTC
CDR3aa: CASSLVGLADNEQFF

abundance: .
v_gene: TRBV10-1
j_gene: TRBJ2-1
d_gene: TRBD2
CDR3nt: TGCGCCAGCATGCCGGGACTAGCGGGGGGGACCGGGGTTGACAATGAGCAGTTCTTC
CDR3aa: CASMPGLAGGTGVDNEQFF

abundance: .
v_gene: TRBV12-3/TRBV12-4
j_gene: TRBJ2-2
d_gene: .
CDR3nt: TGTGCCAGCAGTTTCTCCAACACCGGGGAGCTGTTTTTT
CDR3aa: CASSFSNTGELFF

abundance: .
v_gene: TRBV19
j_gene: TRBJ2-6
d_gene: TRBD2
CDR3nt: TGTGCCACCGAAGATTATGGGACTAGCTCTGGGGCCAACGTCCTGACTTTC
CDR3aa: CATEDYGTSSGANVLTF

abundance: once
v_gene: TRBV16
j_gene: TRBJ2-1
d_gene: TRBD1
CDR3nt: TGTGCCAGCAGCCGCCCGGGACAGGGGACAAATGAGCAGTTCTTC
CDR3aa: CASSRPGQGTNEQFF

abundance: .
v_gene: TRBV6-6
j_gene: TRBJ1-5
d_gene: .
CDR3nt: TGTGCCAGCAGCTTCAGCGAAAATCAGCCCCAGCATTTT
CDR3aa: CASSFSENQPQHF

abundance: .
v_gene: TRBV7-9
j_gene: TRBJ1-5
d_gene: .
CDR3nt: TGTGCCAGCAGCCCCGGTGGGACTTACGTTCAGCCCCAGCATTTT
CDR3aa: CASSPGGTYVQPQHF

abundance: few
v_gene: TRBV6-5
j_gene: TRBJ1-2
d_gene: .
CDR3nt: TGTGCCAGCAGGGAGGAGGGATCTAACTATGGCTACACCTTC
CDR3aa: CASREEGSNYGYTF

abundance: .
v_gene: TRBV30
j_gene: TRBJ1-5
d_gene: .
CDR3nt: TGTGCCTGGAGTACCCCAGGAGGGGGCAATCAGCCCCAGCATTTT
CDR3aa: CAWSTPGGGNQPQHF

abundance: .
v_gene: TRBV19
j_gene: TRBJ1-1
d_gene: .
CDR3nt: TGTGCCAGTAGTACTCGACAGCCTAACACTGAAGCTTTCTTT
CDR3aa: CASSTRQPNTEAFF

abundance: few
v_gene: TRBV19
j_gene: TRBJ2-3
d_gene: TRBD1
CDR3nt: TGTGCCAGTACAGAGGGACAGGTCAGCCTTAGCACAGATACGCAGTATTTT
CDR3aa: CASTEGQVSLSTDTQYF

abundance: .
v_gene: TRBV13
j_gene: TRBJ2-7
d_gene: TRBD2
CDR3nt: TGTGCCAGCAGCTTAGTCGTCTCCGGGACACAGGGACTAGCGGGGGGTTACGAGCAGTACTTC
CDR3aa: CASSLVVSGTQGLAGGYEQYF

abundance: .
v_gene: TRBV21-1
j_gene: TRBJ1-5
d_gene: .
CDR3nt: TGTGCCAGCAGCAAACTCGGGACAGGGTTTGATCAGCCCCAGCATTTT
CDR3aa: CASSKLGTGFDQPQHF

abundance: .
v_gene: TRBV2
j_gene: TRBJ2-2
d_gene: TRBD2
CDR3nt: TGTGCCAGCATCCCTAGCGGCAACAGCGGGGAGCTGTTTTTT
CDR3aa: CASIPSGNSGELFF

abundance: .
v_gene: TRBV7-3
j_gene: TRBJ2-1
d_gene: TRBD2
CDR3nt: TGTGCCAGCAGCTTAGGGGCGGGGAGTAGCGGGAGATCCTACAATGAGCAGTTCTTC
CDR3aa: CASSLGAGSSGRSYNEQFF

abundance: .
v_gene: TRBV14
j_gene: TRBJ1-2
d_gene: .
CDR3nt: TGTGCCAGCAGCCAACTCTTTAACTATGGCTACACCTTC
CDR3aa: CASSQLFNYGYTF

abundance: .
v_gene: TRBV6-5
j_gene: TRBJ2-1
d_gene: .
CDR3nt: TGTGCCAGCAGCCTCCGGCTAGCACCCTACAATGAGCAGTTCTTC
CDR3aa: CASSLRLAPYNEQFF

abundance: .
v_gene: TRBV5-4
j_gene: TRBJ2-2
d_gene: TRBD1
CDR3nt: TGTGCCAGCAGCCAGACAGGGGTTTACGGGGAGCTGTTTTTT
CDR3aa: CASSQTGVYGELFF

abundance: .
v_gene: TRBV29-1
j_gene: TRBJ2-7
d_gene: .
CDR3nt: TGCAGCGTTGTATTAGCTAGTACCTACGAGCAGTACTTC
CDR3aa: CSVVLASTYEQYF

abundance: few
v_gene: TRBV7-6
j_gene: TRBJ1-3
d_gene: TRBD1
CDR3nt: TGTGCCAGCAGCTCAACCGTTGTCCCGGGACAGGGGGCGAAATCTGGAAACACCATATATTTT
CDR3aa: CASSSTVVPGQGAKSGNTIYF

abundance: .
v_gene: TRBV4-1
j_gene: TRBJ2-1
d_gene: .
CDR3nt: TGCGCCAGCAGCCTCGGACTCAACTACAATGAGCAGTTCTTC
CDR3aa: CASSLGLNYNEQFF

abundance: .
v_gene: TRBV4-2
j_gene: TRBJ2-5
d_gene: TRBD2
CDR3nt: TGTGCCAGCAGCCAAGAGCGACTAGCCCGGAGGGAGACCCAGTACTTC
CDR3aa: CASSQERLARRETQYF

abundance: .
v_gene: TRBV5-1
j_gene: TRBJ2-3
d_gene: .
CDR3nt: TGCGCCAGCAGCTTGGGGCAGGGGTCACTGTCTGGCACAGATACGCAGTATTTT
CDR3aa: CASSLGQGSLSGTDTQYF

abundance: .
v_gene: TRBV7-3
j_gene: TRBJ1-1
d_gene: TRBD1
CDR3nt: TGTGCCAGCAGCAGATACAGGGGCGAGAACACTGAAGCTTTCTTT
CDR3aa: CASSRYRGENTEAFF

abundance: .
v_gene: TRBV5-1
j_gene: TRBJ2-5
d_gene: TRBD2
CDR3nt: TGCGCCAGCAGCTTGGATCCAGCGGGAGGTCAAGAGACCCAGTACTTC
CDR3aa: CASSLDPAGGQETQYF

abundance: .
v_gene: TRBV5-1
j_gene: TRBJ1-5
d_gene: TRBD1
CDR3nt: TGCGCCAGCAGCCAGGGGGGCGGTGGCAATCAGCCCCAGCATTTT
CDR3aa: CASSQGGGGNQPQHF

abundance: .
v_gene: TRBV9
j_gene: TRBJ2-1
d_gene: TRBD2
CDR3nt: TGTGCCAGCAGCGTAGTCGTAGCGGGGAATGAGCAGTTCTTC
CDR3aa: CASSVVVAGNEQFF

abundance: .
v_gene: TRBV11-2
j_gene: TRBJ2-5
d_gene: .
CDR3nt: TGTGCCAGCAGCTTAGGCCGCCTAGCGGAGGGGGGAGAGACCCAGTACTTC
CDR3aa: CASSLGRLAEGGETQYF

abundance: .
v_gene: TRBV27
j_gene: TRBJ2-7
d_gene: TRBD2
CDR3nt: TGTGCCAGCAGTGAATCCCCGGGACTAGCTTGGTACGAGCAGTACTTC
CDR3aa: CASSESPGLAWYEQYF

abundance: .
v_gene: TRBV7-3
j_gene: TRBJ2-2
d_gene: .
CDR3nt: TGTGCCAGCAGCGTAACGGGAGCTGGGACCGGGGAGCTGTTTTTT
CDR3aa: CASSVTGAGTGELFF

abundance: .
v_gene: TRBV25-1
j_gene: TRBJ2-7
d_gene: TRBD1
CDR3nt: TGTGCCAGCAGTGAATGGACAGGGGACGGGGGCTACGAGCAGTACTTC
CDR3aa: CASSEWTGDGGYEQYF

abundance: .
v_gene: TRBV27
j_gene: TRBJ2-2
d_gene: .
CDR3nt: TGTGCCAGCAGTTTATCAGGGGGAGCGAACACCGGGGAGCTGTTTTTT
CDR3aa: CASSLSGGANTGELFF

abundance: .
v_gene: TRBV28
j_gene: TRBJ1-2
d_gene: TRBD1
CDR3nt: TGTGCCAGCAGTACTATTACAGGGGATGGCTACACCTTC
CDR3aa: CASSTITGDGYTF

abundance: .
v_gene: TRBV29-1
j_gene: TRBJ2-1
d_gene: .
CDR3nt: TGCAGCGTGCCGGACAGCTCAAATGAGCAGTTCTTC
CDR3aa: CSVPDSSNEQFF

abundance: .
v_gene: TRBV4-1
j_gene: TRBJ1-1
d_gene: TRBD1
CDR3nt: TGCGCCAGCAGCCCCCGACAGGGGACGAACACTGAAGCTTTCTTT
CDR3aa: CASSPRQGTNTEAFF

abundance: .
v_gene: TRBV6-4
j_gene: TRBJ1-1
d_gene: .
CDR3nt: TGTGCCAGCAGCTACAGGGCGTTTGACACTGAAGCTTTCTTT
CDR3aa: CASSYRAFDTEAFF

abundance: .
v_gene: TRBV28
j_gene: TRBJ1-5
d_gene: TRBD1
CDR3nt: TGTGCCAGCAGTTTTGGCCGAGGACAGGGCCCACATCAGCCCCAGCATTTT
CDR3aa: CASSFGRGQGPHQPQHF

abundance: .
v_gene: TRBV7-9
j_gene: TRBJ1-2
d_gene: .
CDR3nt: TGTGCCAGCAGCCATGGACCGCCGAGGGATGGCTACACCTTC
CDR3aa: CASSHGPPRDGYTF

abundance: few
v_gene: TRBV28
j_gene: TRBJ1-1
d_gene: .
CDR3nt: TGTGCCAGCAGATCAGGCAGGTTCACTGAAGCTTTCTTT
CDR3aa: CASRSGRFTEAFF

abundance: .
v_gene: TRBV28
j_gene: TRBJ2-5
d_gene: TRBD1
CDR3nt: TGTGCCAGCAGGCCGACAGGGAGAGAGACCCAGTACTTC
CDR3aa: CASRPTGRETQYF

abundance: .
v_gene: TRBV19
j_gene: TRBJ1-2
d_gene: TRBD1
CDR3nt: TGTGCCAGTAGTAGGCAGGGGGCGAACTATGGCTACACCTTC
CDR3aa: CASSRQGANYGYTF

abundance: .
v_gene: TRBV28
j_gene: TRBJ2-7
d_gene: TRBD1
CDR3nt: TGTGCCACCGCAGACAGGGACGGTGACGAGCAGTACTTC
CDR3aa: CATADRDGDEQYF

abundance: .
v_gene: TRBV7-2
j_gene: TRBJ2-3
d_gene: TRBD2
CDR3nt: TGTGCCAGCAGCTCTTACTCCTTAGCGGGAGGAGGGGATACGCAGTATTTT
CDR3aa: CASSSYSLAGGGDTQYF

abundance: .
v_gene: TRBV28
j_gene: TRBJ1-3
d_gene: .
CDR3nt: TGTGCCAGCAGTTTAGGGGACATAGACTCTGGAAACACCATATATTTT
CDR3aa: CASSLGDIDSGNTIYF

abundance: .
v_gene: TRBV19
j_gene: TRBJ2-7
d_gene: TRBD1
CDR3nt: TGTGCCAGTAGAGGCCTTCCCGGGACAGGGATCCCCTACGAGCAGTACTTC
CDR3aa: CASRGLPGTGIPYEQYF

abundance: .
v_gene: TRBV6-5
j_gene: TRBJ1-1
d_gene: .
CDR3nt: TGTGCCAGCAGTCTCGGGGGGAACACTGAAGCTTTCTTT
CDR3aa: CASSLGGNTEAFF

abundance: .
v_gene: TRBV4-1
j_gene: TRBJ1-6
d_gene: TRBD1
CDR3nt: TGCGCCAGCAGCCTAACCTTCGGACAGGGGGCGACGGTCTATAATTCACCCCTCCACTTT
CDR3aa: CASSLTFGQGATVYNSPLHF

abundance: .
v_gene: TRBV4-1
j_gene: TRBJ2-3
d_gene: .
CDR3nt: TGCGCCAGCAGCACCCCAGCAGGTTTCCCAGATACGCAGTATTTT
CDR3aa: CASSTPAGFPDTQYF